This T cell receptor beta chain is drawn from a study of Tregs in tolerant kidney transplant recipients (dated by TCRdb to between 2017 and 2020). Study-wide context: The study applied TCRbeta sequencing to find donor-specific regulatory T cells before combined kidney and bone marrow transplantation and then followed those same cells after transplant. Several methods of expanding Tregs specific for an allogeneic donor were compared by TCRbeta repertoire sequencing in a few healthy controls. General conclusions and limits of the study: Biological reproducibility was not directly addressed, though technical replication error appeared minimal. The study was constrained by small patient numbers, and validation of the findings is required in larger populations and under other immunosuppression protocols. Expanding Tregs with activated donor B cells appeared to identify the most biologically relevant and donor-specific TCRbeta repertoire.

For TCRbeta CDR3 sequencing, genomic DNA was extracted from sorted cells using the QIAGEN DNeasy Blood and Tissue Kit. High-throughput TCRbeta CDR3 sequencing was carried out commercially through immunoSEQ, with PCR amplification with bias correction and internal controls included. In the source study's methods: A unique productive TCRbeta sequence was defined by the CDR3 nucleotide sequence when primers matched, and otherwise by the CDR3 amino acid sequence together with the Vbeta and Jbeta genes. Sorting error was corrected by removing sequences shared between sorted populations at a frequency ratio of 2:1 or less, and the remaining shared sequences were assigned to the higher population. A sequence was defined as donor-reactive if the sequence was expanded at least 5-fold in CFSE-low cells compared with unstimulated cells and had a frequency of at least 0.01% in CFSE-low cells. Repertoire divergence was quantified by Jensen-Shannon divergence calculated from the top 100 TCRbeta sequences ranked by frequency. For samples with multiple sequencing runs, sorting error was corrected in each run separately before the runs were combined. Sourced from immuneACCESS, this table was stored by TCRdb with only in-frame sequences that have V and J called. A share of the clones is absent; for the studies checked, an unresolved V gene accounts for under half, and the remainder has no known explanation. That table supplies the V and J calls and clone size; D and trimming were determined from the DNA. The sample table shows 92,000 or so clones, and just over 90% are seen once. Of the sample, 4.5% to 5% falls within the top ten clones.

Unstimulated Tregs (CD4+CD25+CD127-), CD4+ non-Tregs (CD4+CD25-), CD4 and CD8 cells were FACS-sorted from thawed PBMCs. Blood from healthy controls was obtained either as purchased buffy coats or from healthy volunteers. Healthy control blood was processed to PBMCs with a Ficoll density gradient and then cryopreserved, whereas patient PBMCs were collected both before and after transplant. Concerning this clone: Its cognate antigen has yet to be identified. Base qualities are not provided; no much larger clone lies one nucleotide away.

V is shortened by 6 bases, J by 0 bases, and the region joining them spans 12 bases. The CDR3 covers 15 residues, taking in both the cysteine and the phenylalanine. This entry keeps only the CDR3 DNA: 45 bases, framed from base 1. As encoded in the germline V gene (reference sequence), CDR1 is MNHEY while CDR2 is SMNVEV. The V and J genes are TRBV27 and TRBJ2-1; possibly the D gene is TRBD2, per 6 matching bases. The sequence came from a human donor in good health. Source material: CD8+ T cells from blood. Here is the DNA: TGTGCCAGCAGCCTGACCGGGAGCTCCTACAATGAGCAGTTCTTC. Translated, it gives CASSLTGSSYNEQFF.